These T cell receptor beta chains were read from a single sample in a study of OX40 agonist ivuxolimab in advanced cancers. The data were produced by immunoSEQ multiplex PCR, yet TCRdb's version contains in-frame clones alone and is incomplete. The profile shows approximately 69,000 clones, around 83% of them singletons. The specimen comprised CD4+ or CD8+ T cells sorted from blood, sampled in a trial of the OX40 agonist ivuxolimab. The receptors were gathered from an adult with an advanced solid tumor such as melanoma, head and neck, liver or kidney cancer. CDR3s include the opening cysteine and the closing phenylalanine or tryptophan. D genes are given only for firm matches. Not every row has a clone size; where given, it reads once, few, many or a size class.

abundance: -; j_gene: TRBJ2-3; d_gene: -; v_gene: TRBV10-3; CDR3nt: TGTGCCATCGCCGACCCCCCGGGGGGCACAGATACGCAGTATTTT; CDR3aa: CAIADPPGGTDTQYF
abundance: -; j_gene: TRBJ2-1; d_gene: TRBD2; v_gene: TRBV10-1; CDR3nt: TGCGCCATCCCGACTAGCCAGAGGGAGGATGAGCAGTTCTTC; CDR3aa: CAIPTSQREDEQFF
abundance: -; j_gene: TRBJ1-1; d_gene: -; v_gene: TRBV5-4; CDR3nt: TGTGCCAGCAGCCGGAAGGGGTTCGGTGAAGCTTTCTTT; CDR3aa: CASSRKGFGEAFF
abundance: -; j_gene: TRBJ1-1; d_gene: TRBD1; v_gene: TRBV28; CDR3nt: TGTGCCAGCAGAGTGCCGGGACAGGGGCGGGCTGAAGCTTTCTTT; CDR3aa: CASRVPGQGRAEAFF
abundance: few; j_gene: TRBJ2-1; d_gene: TRBD2; v_gene: TRBV2; CDR3nt: TGTGCCAGCAGTGGGTGGCGGGGGGCTTACAATGAGCAGTTCTTC; CDR3aa: CASSGWRGAYNEQFF
abundance: few; j_gene: TRBJ2-1; d_gene: TRBD2; v_gene: TRBV7-6; CDR3nt: TGTGCCAGCAGCCACGGGACTAGCGGTTACAATGAGCAGTTCTTC; CDR3aa: CASSHGTSGYNEQFF
abundance: -; j_gene: TRBJ1-1; d_gene: TRBD1; v_gene: TRBV12-5; CDR3nt: TGTGCTAGTGGTTTGGGTCGGACAGGGAAGAACACTGAAGCTTTCTTT; CDR3aa: CASGLGRTGKNTEAFF
abundance: -; j_gene: TRBJ1-2; d_gene: -; v_gene: TRBV7-9; CDR3nt: TGTGCCAGCAGCTTAAACCGGGACCACCTTAACTATGGCTACACCTTC; CDR3aa: CASSLNRDHLNYGYTF
abundance: few; j_gene: TRBJ2-3; d_gene: TRBD2; v_gene: TRBV4-2; CDR3nt: TGTGCCAGCAGCCAAGATCGTCCTAGCGGGGGTTCTAGCACAGATACGCAGTATTTT; CDR3aa: CASSQDRPSGGSSTDTQYF
abundance: -; j_gene: TRBJ1-1; d_gene: -; v_gene: TRBV6-5; CDR3nt: TGTGCCAGCAGTCAAAGGCCCAGCAACACTGAAGCTTTCTTT; CDR3aa: CASSQRPSNTEAFF
abundance: -; j_gene: TRBJ2-3; d_gene: TRBD2; v_gene: TRBV19; CDR3nt: TGTGCCAGTAGTCCCCTGACTAGCGGGAGGTCAGATACGCAGTATTTT; CDR3aa: CASSPLTSGRSDTQYF
abundance: -; j_gene: TRBJ2-3; d_gene: TRBD2; v_gene: TRBV29-1; CDR3nt: TGCAGCGTTGGGCGGGGGGGCACAGATACGCAGTATTTT; CDR3aa: CSVGRGGTDTQYF
abundance: -; j_gene: TRBJ1-3; d_gene: -; v_gene: TRBV28; CDR3nt: TGTGCCAGCAGTTTGAGCTTAGGGGGGCGGCGAGGAAACACCATATATTTT; CDR3aa: CASSLSLGGRRGNTIYF
abundance: -; j_gene: TRBJ2-3; d_gene: -; v_gene: TRBV7-6; CDR3nt: TGTGCCAGCAGCCCAGGACAGACCACAGATACGCAGTATTTT; CDR3aa: CASSPGQTTDTQYF
abundance: few; j_gene: TRBJ1-1; d_gene: -; v_gene: TRBV18; CDR3nt: TGTGCCAGCTCACCCGTGGGAGCGAACACTGAAGCTTTCTTT; CDR3aa: CASSPVGANTEAFF
abundance: -; j_gene: TRBJ2-1; d_gene: TRBD2; v_gene: TRBV7-9; CDR3nt: TGTGCCAGCAGCTCAGGACTAGCGGGAGGGCCGGGCTCCTACAATGAGCAGTTCTTC; CDR3aa: CASSSGLAGGPGSYNEQFF
abundance: -; j_gene: TRBJ2-5; d_gene: -; v_gene: TRBV7-6; CDR3nt: TGTGCCAGCAGCACCCGGGACGCAGGGACCCAGTACTTC; CDR3aa: CASSTRDAGTQYF
abundance: -; j_gene: TRBJ1-5; d_gene: -; v_gene: TRBV6-1; CDR3nt: TGTGCCAGCAGTGTAGGAGGGTTGCGCAATCAGCCCCAGCATTTT; CDR3aa: CASSVGGLRNQPQHF
abundance: -; j_gene: TRBJ2-6; d_gene: TRBD1; v_gene: TRBV2; CDR3nt: TGTGCCAGCAGTGAAAGGGGGCCTAGCTCTGGGGCCAACGTCCTGACTTTC; CDR3aa: CASSERGPSSGANVLTF
abundance: -; j_gene: TRBJ2-5; d_gene: TRBD2; v_gene: TRBV9; CDR3nt: TGTGCCAGCAGCGTAGGGTGGAGAAGCGGGGCCCAAGAGACCCAGTACTTC; CDR3aa: CASSVGWRSGAQETQYF
abundance: -; j_gene: TRBJ1-3; d_gene: -; v_gene: TRBV27; CDR3nt: TGTGCCAGCAGTCCCGGGACACCCCGAAACACCATATATTTT; CDR3aa: CASSPGTPRNTIYF
abundance: -; j_gene: TRBJ2-3; d_gene: -; v_gene: TRBV5-1; CDR3nt: TGCGCCAGCAGCTTGTCAGGGTCAGTACCAGATACGCAGTATTTT; CDR3aa: CASSLSGSVPDTQYF
abundance: -; j_gene: TRBJ1-3; d_gene: -; v_gene: TRBV7-9; CDR3nt: TGTGCCAGCAGCCTACACTCGAGCTCTGGAAACACCATATATTTT; CDR3aa: CASSLHSSSGNTIYF
abundance: -; j_gene: TRBJ2-1; d_gene: -; v_gene: TRBV19; CDR3nt: TGTGCCAGTAGTCCCCCTGACGTACACACCTACAATGAGCAGTTCTTC; CDR3aa: CASSPPDVHTYNEQFF
abundance: -; j_gene: TRBJ1-2; d_gene: -; v_gene: TRBV5-1; CDR3nt: TGCGCCAGCAGCTCCGGCGCTGTGTTTAACTATGGCTACACCTTC; CDR3aa: CASSSGAVFNYGYTF
abundance: -; j_gene: TRBJ1-5; d_gene: -; v_gene: TRBV2; CDR3nt: TGTGCCAGCACCTCGACTCGACCAAATCAGCCCCAGCATTTT; CDR3aa: CASTSTRPNQPQHF
abundance: -; j_gene: TRBJ2-3; d_gene: TRBD2; v_gene: TRBV10-2; CDR3nt: TGCGCCAGCAGTGAGGGGGAGGGTATGGTTGCAGATACGCAGTATTTT; CDR3aa: CASSEGEGMVADTQYF
abundance: -; j_gene: TRBJ2-5; d_gene: -; v_gene: TRBV9; CDR3nt: TGTGCCAGCAATCGGGGGGCAGTCCAAGAGACCCAGTACTTC; CDR3aa: CASNRGAVQETQYF
abundance: -; j_gene: TRBJ1-4; d_gene: -; v_gene: TRBV28; CDR3nt: TGTGCCAGCAGTTTGTCAGGGGCGCGAGAAAAACTGTTTTTT; CDR3aa: CASSLSGAREKLFF
abundance: -; j_gene: TRBJ2-3; d_gene: -; v_gene: TRBV5-5; CDR3nt: TGTGCCAGCAGCTTGCCTTCAGATACGCAGTATTTT; CDR3aa: CASSLPSDTQYF
abundance: -; j_gene: TRBJ2-1; d_gene: TRBD1; v_gene: TRBV5-1; CDR3nt: TGCGCCAGCAGCATTACAGGGGTTAGCTCCTACAATGAGCAGTTCTTC; CDR3aa: CASSITGVSSYNEQFF
abundance: -; j_gene: TRBJ2-7; d_gene: -; v_gene: TRBV28; CDR3nt: TGTGCCAGCAGCGGGGTGGTGGACGAGCAGTACTTC; CDR3aa: CASSGVVDEQYF
abundance: few; j_gene: TRBJ2-7; d_gene: -; v_gene: TRBV29-1; CDR3nt: TGCAGCGTTGAAGTTAAGAGTTTTAAGGGGACCTACGAGCAGTACTTC; CDR3aa: CSVEVKSFKGTYEQYF
abundance: -; j_gene: TRBJ2-1; d_gene: -; v_gene: TRBV9; CDR3nt: TGTGCCAGCAGCGTAGTTAGGTGGGAGGAATGGGGTGAGCAGTTCTTC; CDR3aa: CASSVVRWEEWGEQFF
abundance: -; j_gene: TRBJ1-3; d_gene: TRBD1; v_gene: TRBV6-6; CDR3nt: TGTGCCAGCGCGGACAGGGGGCTTTCTGGAAACACCATATATTTT; CDR3aa: CASADRGLSGNTIYF
abundance: -; j_gene: TRBJ2-1; d_gene: TRBD2; v_gene: TRBV5-1; CDR3nt: TGCGCCAGCAGCTTGGTCCCCTCGACTAGCGGGGGGCCTCCCTACAATGAGCAGTTCTTC; CDR3aa: CASSLVPSTSGGPPYNEQFF
abundance: -; j_gene: TRBJ1-2; d_gene: -; v_gene: TRBV5-4; CDR3nt: TGTGCCAGCAGACCGCAGGGAAACTATGGCTACACCTTC; CDR3aa: CASRPQGNYGYTF
abundance: -; j_gene: TRBJ1-3; d_gene: TRBD1; v_gene: TRBV9; CDR3nt: TGTGCCAGCAGCGCGGACAGGGTAGGAGGAAACACCATATATTTT; CDR3aa: CASSADRVGGNTIYF
abundance: -; j_gene: TRBJ2-3; d_gene: -; v_gene: TRBV10-2; CDR3nt: TGCGCCAGCAGCCTTAGTGGAACCAGCACAGATACGCAGTATTTT; CDR3aa: CASSLSGTSTDTQYF
abundance: once; j_gene: TRBJ2-7; d_gene: TRBD2; v_gene: TRBV5-1; CDR3nt: TGCGCCAGCAGCTTGAGAGCGGGGGGACCCTACGAGCAGTACTTC; CDR3aa: CASSLRAGGPYEQYF
abundance: few; j_gene: TRBJ2-5; d_gene: -; v_gene: TRBV7-7; CDR3nt: TGTGCCAGCAGCAGGGACGGAGGGAGCGAGACCCAGTACTTC; CDR3aa: CASSRDGGSETQYF
abundance: -; j_gene: TRBJ1-4; d_gene: -; v_gene: TRBV5-1; CDR3nt: TGCGCCAGCAGCTTTAGCCCCAATGAAAAACTGTTTTTT; CDR3aa: CASSFSPNEKLFF
abundance: -; j_gene: TRBJ1-2; d_gene: -; v_gene: TRBV28; CDR3nt: TGTGCCAGCATCGCGGGGGGGGATGGCTACACCTTC; CDR3aa: CASIAGGDGYTF
abundance: -; j_gene: TRBJ1-4; d_gene: -; v_gene: TRBV10-3; CDR3nt: TGTGCCATCAGTCAAGGGGGGGGAGGTGAAAAACTGTTTTTT; CDR3aa: CAISQGGGGEKLFF
abundance: -; j_gene: TRBJ1-1; d_gene: -; v_gene: TRBV19; CDR3nt: TGTGCCAGTATTGGGGGACGGTTGAACACTGAAGCTTTCTTT; CDR3aa: CASIGGRLNTEAFF
abundance: -; j_gene: TRBJ2-3; d_gene: -; v_gene: TRBV7-2; CDR3nt: TGTGCCAGCAGCTTATTCAGCGATACGCAGTATTTT; CDR3aa: CASSLFSDTQYF
abundance: -; j_gene: TRBJ2-1; d_gene: -; v_gene: TRBV4-2; CDR3nt: TGTGCCAGCAGCCAAGATCTAGGAGCCCCGAGCTCCTACAATGAGCAGTTCTTC; CDR3aa: CASSQDLGAPSSYNEQFF
abundance: -; j_gene: TRBJ2-7; d_gene: -; v_gene: TRBV18; CDR3nt: TGTGCCAGCTCACCACCTAGTAGTCCCGAGCAGTACTTC; CDR3aa: CASSPPSSPEQYF
abundance: -; j_gene: TRBJ2-3; d_gene: -; v_gene: TRBV13; CDR3nt: TGTGCCAGCAGCTCAGAGAAAACGGGACAAAGCACAGATACGCAGTATTTT; CDR3aa: CASSSEKTGQSTDTQYF
abundance: once; j_gene: TRBJ2-7; d_gene: TRBD1; v_gene: TRBV6-1; CDR3nt: TGTGCCACTCAGACGGGACAGGGGGTCTACGAGCAGTACTTC; CDR3aa: CATQTGQGVYEQYF
abundance: -; j_gene: TRBJ1-1; d_gene: TRBD1; v_gene: TRBV28; CDR3nt: TGTGCCAGCAGTGGGACAGCCCGTAACACTGAAGCTTTCTTT; CDR3aa: CASSGTARNTEAFF